These 32 T cell receptor beta chains share one sample of origin, sequenced in a study of technical replicates of blood from a few donors. The protocol was immunoSEQ multiplex PCR, while the TCRdb copy is restricted to in-frame clones and leaves out a portion. The sample carries about 100,000 clones, just under 95% recorded once. The source material was T cells isolated from PBMCs. The receptors were sampled from a human donor in good health.

This clone was observed a single time. This chain uses TRBV11-2 with TRBJ2-1; TRBD2 is a possible D gene (5 bases). The germline V and J ends were trimmed by 6 bases and 5 bases, with 20 bases remaining between them. Germline CDR1 reads SGHAT; CDR2 reads FQNNGV. The CDR3 spans 16 residues. Here the CDR3 reads CASSPSSGGFDNEQFF. CDR3 nucleotide sequence: TGTGCCAGCAGTCCGTCAAGCGGCGGCTTCGACAATGAGCAGTTCTTC.

This CDR3 reads CASSLVPRGSLAFF. The CDR3 nucleotides read TGCGCCAGCAGCTTGGTCCCCAGGGGTTCTCTCGCTTTCTTT. This rearrangement joins TRBV5-1 to TRBJ1-1; possible D gene TRBD1, 6 bases. The CDR3 has 14 residues. V shed 0 bases and J shed 11 bases, with 17 bases lying between them. CDR1 and CDR2 (germline): SGHRS, YFSETQ.

This clone was detected once. DNA of the CDR3: TGCGCCAGCAGCTTGCAGGGTGCCGAGCAGTACTTC. Protein: CASSLQGAEQYF. The chain links TRBV5-1 to TRBJ2-7, with a weak D call TRBD1 (5 bases). The CDR3 sequence is 12 residues long. The V and J ends lost 1 base and 6 bases respectively, with 8 bases between them. Germline V gene lookup returns CDR1 SGHRS and CDR2 YFSETQ.

The chain couples TRBV7-9 to TRBJ1-2; 7 bases fit TRBD1. With V trimmed by 4 bases and J by 6 bases, 20 bases remained unmatched. The CDR3 has 18 residues. Germline CDR1 reads SEHNR; CDR2 reads FQNEAQ (reference sequence). In DNA form, the CDR3 reads TGTGCCAGCAGCTACCAGAGACGGACAGGTTTGGGGGTGGATGGCTACACCTTC. Its translation is CASSYQRRTGLGVDGYTF.

V and J are TRBV7-9 and TRBJ2-1; 13 bases match TRBD2. V shed 1 base and J 7 bases; nucleotides not matched to a gene: 7. Germline V gene sequence: CDR1 SEHNR, CDR2 FQNEAQ (reference sequence). The CDR3 totals 17 residues. The CDR3 sequence is CASSLERLAGGRNEQFF. The CDR3 coding sequence is TGTGCCAGCAGCTTAGAAAGACTAGCGGGAGGCCGAAATGAGCAGTTCTTC. The variable domain in full, completed from reference TRBV7-9 and TRBJ2-1, reads DTGVSQNPRHKITKRGQNVTFRCDPISEHNRLYWYRQTLGQGPEFLTYFQNEAQLEKSRLLSDRFSAERPKGSFSTLEIQRTEQGDSAMYLCASSLERLAGGRNEQFFGPGTRLTVL.

This chain links TRBV6-5 with TRBJ2-7; D might be TRBD1 (5 bases). The V end lost 2 bases, the J end lost 3 bases, and 14 bases lay between the germline ends. CDR1 MNHEY and CDR2 SVGAGI come from the germline V gene. CDR3 length: 15 residues. This CDR3 reads CASSYRYQTVYEQYF. CDR3 in DNA: TGTGCCAGCAGTTACCGGTACCAGACAGTCTACGAGCAGTACTTC.

The rearrangement joins TRBV19 to TRBJ2-3; D is perhaps TRBD2 (6 bases). Germline values: CDR1 LNHDA, CDR2 SQIVND (reference sequence). The CDR3 is made up of 15 amino acids. The ends were cut back, 3 bases at V and 0 bases at J, with 10 bases in the middle. CDR3: CASSIPGDSTDTQYF. The CDR3 coding sequence is TGTGCCAGTAGTATTCCGGGAGATAGCACAGATACGCAGTATTTT.

This clone was seen just once. V gene TRBV4-1 combines with J gene TRBJ1-1; D gene ambiguous. Trimming cost V 1 base and J 2 bases, with 20 bases left between them. This CDR3 region has 18 residues. The germline CDR1 and CDR2 sequences are MGHRA and YSYEKL. CDR3 in DNA: TGCGCCAGCAGCCAAGTCGGTTTAGTGGAGAGAGCAAACACTGAAGCTTTCTTT. Translating it yields CASSQVGLVERANTEAFF.

V and J are TRBV28 and TRBJ1-1, with D possibly being TRBD1 (6 bases). Trimming stripped 5 bases from V and 6 bases from J, with 7 bases between. Germline CDR1 reads MDHEN; CDR2 reads SYDVKM. There are 11 residues in the CDR3. The CDR3 region has the DNA TGTGCCAGCAGTCACAGGGCTGAAGCTTTCTTT. Its translation is CASSHRAEAFF.

A single count supports this clone. The chain carries TRBV6-6 and TRBJ1-1, with unresolved D. The CDR3 has 14 amino acids. CDR1 is MNHNY and CDR2 is SVGAGI in the germline V gene (reference sequence). V lost 4 bases and J lost 1, with 10 bases in between. CDR3 sequence (DNA): TGTGCCAGCAGTTCCACAGTACAGAACACTGAAGCTTTCTTT. Protein product: CASSSTVQNTEAFF.

This sequence joins TRBV12-5 and TRBJ1-1, with D possibly being TRBD1 (6 bases). The germline V gene encodes CDR1 LGHNT and CDR2 FRNRAP. Trimming cost V 1 base and J 4 bases, with 16 bases left between them. The CDR3 consists of 16 residues. The CDR3 DNA sequence: TGTGCTAGTGGTTTGGCACAGGGCGATGTTAGCACTGAAGCTTTCTTT. Its translation: CASGLAQGDVSTEAFF. Full variable domain (outside the CDR3, taken from reference TRBV12-5 and TRBJ1-1): DARVTQTPRHKVTEMGQEVTMRCQPILGHNTVFWYRQTMMQGLELLAYFRNRAPLDDSGMPKDRFSAEMPDATLATLKIQPSEPRDSAVYFCASGLAQGDVSTEAFFGQGTRLTVV.

This chain links TRBV5-1 with TRBJ1-1; 7 bases are a match to TRBD1. The germline CDR1 and CDR2 sequences are SGHRS and YFSETQ. V dropped 5 bases and J dropped 3; count of bases not matched to a gene: 7. The CDR3 totals 14 residues. CDR3 sequence reads: CASRGTAVDTEAFF. CDR3 nucleotides: TGCGCCAGCAGAGGGACAGCTGTTGACACTGAAGCTTTCTTT.

Only one count was recorded for this clone. The chain combines TRBV2 with TRBJ1-2; the D is unclear. Trimming stripped 3 bases from V and 11 bases from J, with 7 bases between. The CDR3 sequence is 10 residues long. In germline, CDR1 is SNHLY, CDR2 FYNNEI. DNA for the CDR3: TGTGCCAGCAGTGAGACGGGGTACACCTTC. It translates to CASSETGYTF.

This clone occurred once. The V gene is TRBV6-5, the J gene TRBJ1-4, with a tentative D call TRBD1 (5 bases). V was trimmed by 2 bases and J by 7 bases, leaving 14 bases between them. In germline, CDR1 is MNHEY, CDR2 SVGAGI. This CDR3 spans 15 amino acids. In DNA form, the CDR3 reads TGTGCCAGCAGTTACCTTCGGGGGGAGTCTGAAAAACTGTTTTTT. Its protein product is CASSYLRGESEKLFF.

J is TRBJ1-2 and V is TRBV9; no firm D call. Germline CDR1 reads SGDLS; CDR2 reads YYNGEE. CDR3 length equals 14 residues. V was trimmed by 2 bases and J by 4 bases, leaving 12 bases between them. The CDR3 here is CASSVATFSYGYTF. CDR3 nucleotides: TGTGCCAGCAGCGTCGCGACATTCTCCTATGGCTACACCTTC. The full variable domain, in which reference TRBV9 and TRBJ1-2 provide the parts outside the CDR3, is DSGVTQTPKHLITATGQRVTLRCSPRSGDLSVYWYQQSLDQGLQFLIQYYNGEERAKGNILERFSAQQFPDLHSELNLSSLELGDSALYFCASSVATFSYGYTFGSGTRLTVV.

This chain links TRBV21-1 with TRBJ1-5; the DNA was not compared with TRBD1, the D call given in the table. TRBV21-1 corresponds to a pseudogene. The CDR3 consists of 11 residues. The CDR3 region is CASNRVWPQHF. The CDR3 region has the DNA TGTGCCAGCAACAGGGTATGGCCCCAGCATTTT.

The chain is built from TRBV27 and TRBJ1-6; 7 bases are shared with TRBD1. CDR1 MNHEY and CDR2 SMNVEV come from the germline V gene (reference sequence). V lost 0 bases and J lost 6; bases outside the gene matches: 8. This CDR3 spans 17 amino acids. CDR3 residues: CASSLSAGGSPNSPLHF. The CDR3 nucleotides read TGTGCCAGCAGTTTATCCGCAGGGGGATCCCCTAATTCACCCCTCCACTTT.

The chain employs TRBV12-5 and TRBJ2-7; D may be TRBD1 (5 bases). The CDR3 is 21 residues long. V shed 0 bases and J shed 3 bases, with 30 bases lying between them. The germline gives CDR1 LGHNT, CDR2 FRNRAP. The CDR3 DNA sequence: TGTGCTAGTGGTTTGGTAACTACTGGGGCCTCCGGGCTCCAGGGCCACTACGAGCAGTACTTC. This gives the protein CASGLVTTGASGLQGHYEQYF.

The chain is built from TRBV5-1 and TRBJ1-1, with TRBD1 matching 9 bases. V lost 0 bases, J lost 10 bases, and 7 bases stayed unmatched. Germline V lookup: CDR1 SGHRS, CDR2 YFSETQ. The CDR3 sequence is 14 residues long. Written as DNA, the CDR3 is TGCGCCAGCAGCTTGGGGACAGGGGAGGGGGGAGCTTTCTTT. This encodes CASSLGTGEGGAFF.

J is TRBJ2-1 and V is TRBV6-1; 11 bases map to TRBD2. Germline V gene sequence: CDR1 MNHNS, CDR2 SASEGT. The CDR3 extends over 15 amino acids. Trimming cost V 6 bases and J 7 bases; bases outside gene matches: 8. This chain's CDR3 is CASSRGTSGRNEQFF. The CDR3 nucleotides read TGTGCCAGCAGCCGAGGGACTAGCGGTCGGAATGAGCAGTTCTTC.

The genes are TRBV11-2 and TRBJ2-5; TRBD2 matches 8 bases. V lost 5 bases and J lost 2; bases outside the gene matches: 13. This CDR3 is built from 17 residues. In germline, CDR1 is SGHAT, CDR2 FQNNGV. CDR3 DNA sequence: TGTGCCAGCAGCCGACTGGGAAGTAGCGGGGTACAAGAGACCCAGTACTTC. The encoded protein is CASSRLGSSGVQETQYF.

This chain links TRBV4-1 with TRBJ2-7; the match to TRBD2 covers 8 bases. In germline, CDR1 is MGHRA, CDR2 YSYEKL. Trimming removed 4 bases from V and 5 bases from J; junction bases left unmatched: 13. The CDR3 length is 16 residues. The CDR3 DNA reads as TGCGCCAGCAGCCCCGGGAGGGGAGGGAGGGCGGACGAGCAGTACTTC. As protein: CASSPGRGGRADEQYF.

The chain carries TRBV18 and TRBJ2-5; 8 bases line up with TRBD1. The V segment lost 3 bases and the J segment 4 bases; nucleotides outside the gene matches: 4. Germline CDR1 KGHSH, CDR2 LQKENI. The CDR3 has 14 amino acids. CDR3 in DNA: TGTGCCAGCTCACCTGGACAGGGAAGAGAGACCCAGTACTTC. Its translation: CASSPGQGRETQYF. Combining the CDR3 with reference TRBV18 and TRBJ2-5 gives the whole variable domain NAGVMQNPRHLVRRRGQEARLRCSPMKGHSHVYWYRQLPEEGLKFMVYLQKENIIDESGMPKERFSAEFPKEGPSILRIQQVVRGDSAAYFCASSPGQGRETQYFGPGTRLLVL.

The chain uses TRBV28 and TRBJ2-7; 8 bases match TRBD2. This CDR3 region has 16 residues. Germline values: CDR1 MDHEN, CDR2 SYDVKM. J gave up 3 bases and V 3 bases, and 10 bases lay outside the gene matches. The DNA for the CDR3 is TGTGCCAGCAGTTTCTTCGTTCGGGAGGGCCGCTACGAGCAGTACTTC. Translated: CASSFFVREGRYEQYF. The whole variable domain, remainder taken from reference TRBV28 and TRBJ2-7, is DVKVTQSSRYLVKRTGEKVFLECVQDMDHENMFWYRQDPGLGLRLIYFSYDVKMKEKGDIPEGYSVSREKKERFSLILESASTNQTSMYLCASSFFVREGRYEQYFGPGTRLTVT.

The chain has TRBV15 and TRBJ1-5; 8 nucleotides line up with TRBD1. With 4 bases clipped from V and 0 bases from J, the junction kept 5 bases outside the gene matches. Germline V gene sequence: CDR1 LNHNV, CDR2 YYDKDF (reference sequence). The length of the CDR3 is 16 residues. The CDR3 reads CATSTIRGHSNQPQHF. In DNA, the CDR3 is TGTGCCACCAGCACAATCAGGGGGCATAGCAATCAGCCCCAGCATTTT.

The chain recombines TRBV4-1 with TRBJ2-2; a weak D match, TRBD2 (5 bases). V was shortened by 0 bases and J by 6 bases, with 8 bases between the two germline ends. The germline CDR1 and CDR2 sequences are MGHRA and YSYEKL. The CDR3 is made up of 14 amino acids. The CDR3 loop reads CASSQEEVPGELFF. The CDR3 nucleotides read TGCGCCAGCAGCCAAGAGGAGGTCCCCGGGGAGCTGTTTTTT.

This sequence joins TRBV28 and TRBJ2-7, with TRBD1 matching 8 bases. Looked up from germline, CDR1 is MDHEN and CDR2 is SYDVKM. The CDR3 sequence is 15 residues long. V lost 0 bases, J lost 4 bases, and 5 bases stayed unmatched. Here the CDR3 reads CASSLWGQALYEQYF. CDR3 nucleotides: TGTGCCAGCAGTTTATGGGGACAGGCACTTTACGAGCAGTACTTC.

The chain carries TRBV2 and TRBJ2-3; 9 bases are shared with TRBD2. Germline trimming cut 6 bases from V and 2 bases from J; bases unmatched to any gene: 12. CDR1 is SNHLY, CDR2 FYNNEI, per germline. The CDR3 contains 17 residues. CDR3 loop: CASRARGGLANTDTQYF. The CDR3 DNA reads TGTGCCAGCAGAGCTCGCGGTGGACTAGCGAACACAGATACGCAGTATTTT.

The rearrangement joins TRBV28 to TRBJ2-5, with 14 bases lining up with TRBD2. Germline CDR1 MDHEN, CDR2 SYDVKM. With 4 bases clipped from V and 4 bases from J, the junction kept 8 bases outside the gene matches. The CDR3 is made up of 17 amino acids. CDR3 amino acids: CASSYGLAGGGGETQYF. The CDR3 DNA reads TGTGCCAGCAGTTATGGACTAGCGGGAGGAGGGGGAGAGACCCAGTACTTC.

The V call is TRBV7-2, the J call TRBJ1-4; TRBD1 matches 7 bases. The CDR3 consists of 15 residues. The ends lost 3 bases at V and 7 bases at J; junction bases unmatched: 8. Germline lookup yields CDR1 SGHTA and CDR2 FQGNSA. The CDR3 protein is CASSLSQGVREKLFF. The CDR3 DNA reads as TGTGCCAGCAGCTTGTCGCAGGGGGTTCGTGAAAAACTGTTTTTT.

CDR3 protein: CASSLSGGLSYEQYF. The CDR3 DNA sequence: TGTGCCAGCAGTCTCAGCGGGGGGCTCTCCTACGAGCAGTACTTC. This chain uses TRBV13 with TRBJ2-7, with 9 bases fitting TRBD2. Germline values: CDR1 PRHDT, CDR2 FYEKMQ (reference sequence). This CDR3 is built from 15 residues. V lost 6 bases and J lost 0; bases outside the gene matches: 6.

This clone has only one observation. The chain recombines TRBV6-1 with TRBJ2-7, with a tentative D call TRBD2 (5 bases). Germline V gives CDR1 MNHNS, CDR2 SASEGT. With 6 bases removed from V and 7 bases from J, the gap between germline ends came to 19 bases. The CDR3 runs 14 residues. Here the CDR3 reads CASRDSRLEWEQYF. The DNA of the CDR3 is TGTGCCAGCAGGGACTCCCGCCTTGAGTGGGAGCAGTACTTC.